Listed here is a single TCR beta chain. A few counts support this clone. Its antigen target is currently unknown. Within one base of it there is no much larger clone, and no base qualities were kept. Taken from the germline V gene, the CDR1 and CDR2 loops are SGHNT and YENEEA. Its CDR3 holds 15 amino acids, cysteine through phenylalanine. The retained sequence is limited to the CDR3, 45 bases, with the frame set at the first base. Trimming takes 5 bases from V and 3 bases from J, and the germline ends sit 17 bases apart. This record belongs to a study of T cell responses to AZD1222 COVID-19 vaccine (dated by TCRdb to the early 2020s). About the investigation overall: AZD1222 recipients with second doses at about 4 weeks or about 12 weeks were pooled, because spike-specific TCR depth and breadth did not differ between schedules. Enrollment into the trials was organized by age into subgroups of 18-55, 56-69 and 70-plus years, and those subgroups contained about 160, 30 and 59 TCR-sequenced participants, respectively. TCR sequencing was performed for fewer than 250 trial participants, of whom 200 to 210 were given two doses of AZD1222 and around 25 were given two doses of MenACWY control vaccine.

The sample's time point label, in plain terms: baseline before first vaccination. The vaccinee samples were drawn from two UK trials, COV001 and COV002, one of which was a single-blind randomized controlled phase 2/3 trial testing AZD1222 (ChAdOx1 nCoV-19) in healthy adults. Trial participant PBMC samples were collected at day 0 and day 28 after the second dose for TCRbeta chain sequencing. What the authors observed across the whole study: Because no day 14 peak-response samples were available, repertoires were characterized only after the peak T cell response. Vaccine-associated CD4 TCRs spanned the whole spike protein, with dominant responses in regions 160-218 and 743-854. Conclusions about previously exposed vaccinees were limited because only six AZD1222 recipients were SARS-CoV-2 seropositive at baseline. In the small 56-69-year group, the increase in depth fell short of significance, most likely because of low power. Nearly half of unique spike-specific TCRs reportedly recognized epitopes outside regions mutated in the B.1.351 and B.1.1.7 variants. Participants were mostly white British and included more females than males, and it was suggested by the authors that clonal diversity may have been underestimated. After two AZD1222 doses, both the breadth and the depth of spike-specific TCRs were significantly higher than at day 0 and than in MenACWY recipients.

The CDR3 regions of human TCRbeta chains were subjected to immunosequencing. On the authors' methods: TCRs in the repertoires were compared against a reference library of SARS-CoV-2-specific TCRs that had been generated with the MIRA antigen-specificity platform. Breadth was defined as the fraction of unique TCRs that were SARS-CoV-2-associated. Depth was defined as the fraction of total T cells that were SARS-CoV-2-associated. Using the MIRA data, every spike-specific TCR was mapped to the spike region that the TCR reacted to and assigned to either a CD4 or a CD8 class. Log10-transformed breadth and depth values were compared by one-way ANOVA with Sidak's multiple comparisons tests. The source is immuneACCESS, and TCRdb retained only in-frame sequences with V and J called. Part of the clones is not carried over; for the studies checked, unresolved V genes explain less than half of this, and the remainder is unexplained. That table furnishes V, J and clone size, whereas the DNA furnished D and trimming. The sample table contains 180,000 or so clones; only one count was recorded for around 94% of them. About 0.6% of the sample comes from the top ten.

Sequences were derived from peripheral blood, sampled on day 0 of AZD1222 vaccination. This receptor was identified in an adult in good health. The chain joins TRBV11-3 to TRBJ2-7; TRBD1 could be the D gene, as 5 bases match. CDR3 region: CASSPTIGQGYEQYF. The sequenced DNA is TGTGCCAGCAGCCCGACCATCGGGCAGGGCTACGAGCAGTACTTC.